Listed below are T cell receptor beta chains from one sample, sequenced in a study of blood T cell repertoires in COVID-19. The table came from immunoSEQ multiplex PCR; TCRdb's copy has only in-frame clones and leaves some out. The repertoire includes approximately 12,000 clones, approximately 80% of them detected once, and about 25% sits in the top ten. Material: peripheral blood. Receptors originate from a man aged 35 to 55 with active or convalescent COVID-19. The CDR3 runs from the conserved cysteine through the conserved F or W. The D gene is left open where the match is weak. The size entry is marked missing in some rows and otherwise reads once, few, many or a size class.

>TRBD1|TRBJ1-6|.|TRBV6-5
TGTGCCAGCAGGGCAGGGGGCGCGGAATCACCCCTCCACTTT
CASRAGGAESPLHF
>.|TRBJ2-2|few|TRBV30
TGTGCCTGGGACCAGGGGACCGACACCGGGGAGCTGTTTTTT
CAWDQGTDTGELFF
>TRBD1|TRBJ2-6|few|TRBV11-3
TGTGCCAGCAGCGCGGGACAGGGAGGTGGGGCCAACGTCCTGACTTTC
CASSAGQGGGANVLTF
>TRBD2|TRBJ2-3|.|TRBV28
TGTGCCAGCAGCCCTACTAGCGGGGGGACCACAGATACGCAGTATTTT
CASSPTSGGTTDTQYF
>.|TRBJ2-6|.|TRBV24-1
TGTGCCACCAGTGGCAGATCTGGGGCCAACGTCCTGACTTTC
CATSGRSGANVLTF
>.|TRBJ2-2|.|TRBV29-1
TGCAGCGTTTTGGGTGTTCGGTCCGGAGGGGGCTTGGGCACCGGGGAGCTGTTTTTT
CSVLGVRSGGGLGTGELFF
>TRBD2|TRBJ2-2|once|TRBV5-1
TGCGCCAGCAGCTCGATAGCGGGAGGGCCACCCGGGGAGCTGTTTTTT
CASSSIAGGPPGELFF
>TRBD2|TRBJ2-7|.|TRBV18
TGTGCCAGCTCCTCACTAGCGGGAACCTACGAGCAGTACTTC
CASSSLAGTYEQYF
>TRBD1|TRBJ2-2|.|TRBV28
TGTGCCAGCAGTTTATGGGCAGGGGGCAGAACCGGGGAGCTGTTTTTT
CASSLWAGGRTGELFF
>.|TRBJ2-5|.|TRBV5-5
TGTGCCAGCAGCTTCCCACAAGAGACCCAGTACTTC
CASSFPQETQYF
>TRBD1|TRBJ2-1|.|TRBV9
TGTGCCAGCTGCGAGGGGACAGGAGGCGATGAGCAGTTCTTC
CASCEGTGGDEQFF
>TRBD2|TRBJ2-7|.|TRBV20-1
TGCAGTGCTCGTGTTTGGGGGAGGGCTAACTCCTACGAGCAGTACTTC
CSARVWGRANSYEQYF
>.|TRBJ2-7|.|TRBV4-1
TGCGCCAGCAGCCAAGACAGGGCCGAGCAGTACTTC
CASSQDRAEQYF
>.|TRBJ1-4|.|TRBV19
TGTGCCAGTAGTGTCAGGGATTTGGCTAATGAAAAACTGTTTTTT
CASSVRDLANEKLFF
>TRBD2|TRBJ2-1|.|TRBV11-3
TGTGCCAGCAGCTTTATAGCGGGAGGGGGCAATGAGCAGTTCTTC
CASSFIAGGGNEQFF
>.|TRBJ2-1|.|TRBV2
TGTGCCAGCAGTGAATGGCAGGGAGGCGTTTCCAATGAGCAGTTCTTC
CASSEWQGGVSNEQFF
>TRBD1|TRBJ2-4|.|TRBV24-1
TGTGCCACCAGTGATGGGACAGGGGGCATGGGGAACATTCAGTACTTC
CATSDGTGGMGNIQYF
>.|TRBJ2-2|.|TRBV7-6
TGTGCCAGCAGCTTAACGCCGGGCGGGGAGCTGTTTTTT
CASSLTPGGELFF
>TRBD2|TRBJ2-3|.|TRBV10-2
TGCGCCAGCAACGGACTAGCGCTTGCTACTAGCACAGATACGCAGTATTTT
CASNGLALATSTDTQYF
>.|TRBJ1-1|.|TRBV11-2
TGTGCCAGCAGCCAGGGGTGGGGAAACACTGAAGCTTTCTTT
CASSQGWGNTEAFF
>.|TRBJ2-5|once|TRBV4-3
TGCGCCAGCAGCCAACAACACCGGAGTGGAGCGGACCAAGAGACCCAGTACTTC
CASSQQHRSGADQETQYF
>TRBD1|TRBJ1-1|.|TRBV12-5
TGTGCTAGTGTCAGGACAGGGGATACGGCTGAAGCTTTCTTT
CASVRTGDTAEAFF
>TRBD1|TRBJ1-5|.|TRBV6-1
TGTGCCAGCAGTGAAGATCCCGCCTGGACAGGTTTAAGTCAGCCCCAGCATTTT
CASSEDPAWTGLSQPQHF
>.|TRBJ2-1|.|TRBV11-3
TGTGCCGCCCAAAAAGGCGGGGGCCTCGGGGGAGAGCAGTTCTTC
CAAQKGGGLGGEQFF
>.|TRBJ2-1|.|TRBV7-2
TGTGCCAGCAGTCCCGGCGGGACTCCCTACAATGAGCAGTTCTTC
CASSPGGTPYNEQFF
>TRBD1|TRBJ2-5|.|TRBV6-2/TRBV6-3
TGTGCCAGCAGTTCCGACAGGGCCTATACCCAAGAGACCCAGTACTTC
CASSSDRAYTQETQYF
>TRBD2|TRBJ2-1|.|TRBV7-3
TGTGCCAGCAGCCCGGGACTATCCCATGAGCAGTTCTTC
CASSPGLSHEQFF
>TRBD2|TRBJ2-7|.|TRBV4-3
TGCGCCAGCAGCCAAGAAAAATTGGCTAGCGGGCGACTCTCCTACGAGCAGTACTTC
CASSQEKLASGRLSYEQYF
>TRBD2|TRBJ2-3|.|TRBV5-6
TGTGCCAGCAGCTTGTCTAGTAGCGGGGGGCGGACTAGCACAGATACGCAGTATTTT
CASSLSSSGGRTSTDTQYF
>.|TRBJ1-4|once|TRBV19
TGTGCCAGTAGTGTTTTGGGAGGGACTAATGAAAAACTGTTTTTT
CASSVLGGTNEKLFF
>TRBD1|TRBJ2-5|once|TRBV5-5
TGTGCCAGCAGCTTGGCAGGGGGCGAAAAGACCCAGTACTTC
CASSLAGGEKTQYF
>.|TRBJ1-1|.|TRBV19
TGTGCCAGCACACCGGGTGGGAGGAACACTGAAGCTTTCTTT
CASTPGGRNTEAFF
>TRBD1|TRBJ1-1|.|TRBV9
TGTGCCAGCAGCGTAGGGACAGGAGGCACTGAAGCTTTCTTT
CASSVGTGGTEAFF
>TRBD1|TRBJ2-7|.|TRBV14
TGTGCCAGCAGCCAAGACGGGCGGGACAGGGGTTACGAGCAGTACTTC
CASSQDGRDRGYEQYF
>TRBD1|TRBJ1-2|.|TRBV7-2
TGTGCCAGCAGGCCCCCGGGACAGGGCTATGGCTACACCTTC
CASRPPGQGYGYTF
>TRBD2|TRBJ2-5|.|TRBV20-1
TGCAGTGCGAGTCTAGCGGGGGTGATAGAGACCCAGTACTTC
CSASLAGVIETQYF
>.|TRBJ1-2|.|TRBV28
TGTGCCAGCAGTTTAATGAGAGGACAGCGACATGGCTACACCTTC
CASSLMRGQRHGYTF
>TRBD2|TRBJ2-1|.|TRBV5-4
TGTGCCAGCAGCCTCCCGCCCAGCGGGAGAAACAATGAGCAGTTCTTC
CASSLPPSGRNNEQFF
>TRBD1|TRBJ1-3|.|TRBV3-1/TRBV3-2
TGTGCCAGCAGCCTCAGGACAGGGCAATCTGGAAACACCATATATTTT
CASSLRTGQSGNTIYF
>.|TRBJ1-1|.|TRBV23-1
TGCGCCTCTAGGAGGCCGGAAGCTTTCTTT
CASRRPEAFF
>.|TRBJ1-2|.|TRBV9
TGTGCCAGCAGCACAACCCCTCGGACAGCTAATTATGGCTACACCTTC
CASSTTPRTANYGYTF
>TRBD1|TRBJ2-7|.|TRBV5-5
TGTGCCAGCAGCTTTCTTGGACAGGGGAGGTACGAGCAGTACTTC
CASSFLGQGRYEQYF
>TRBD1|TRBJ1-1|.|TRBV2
TGTGCCAGCAGCTCAGGGACAGGGATTACTGAAGCTTTCTTT
CASSSGTGITEAFF
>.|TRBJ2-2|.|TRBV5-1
TGCGCCAGCAGCTGGGGGGACCTCCCCGCCACCGGGGAGCTGTTTTTT
CASSWGDLPATGELFF
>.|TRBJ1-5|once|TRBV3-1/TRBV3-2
TGTGCCAGCAGCACAGGGTACAGCAATCAGCCCCAGCATTTT
CASSTGYSNQPQHF
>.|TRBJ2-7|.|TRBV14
TGTGCCAGCAGCCATTTCTACTACGAGCAGTACTTC
CASSHFYYEQYF
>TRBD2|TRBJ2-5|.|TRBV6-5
TGTGCCAGCAGTTACTCGACGCTAGCGGGACCAGAGACCCAGTACTTC
CASSYSTLAGPETQYF
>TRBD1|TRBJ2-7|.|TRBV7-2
TGTGCCAGCAGCTTTGGGACAGGGGGCGTTTACGAGCAGTACTTC
CASSFGTGGVYEQYF
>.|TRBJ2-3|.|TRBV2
TGTGCCAGCAGTGACAGGGGTGCCACAGATACGCAGTATTTT
CASSDRGATDTQYF
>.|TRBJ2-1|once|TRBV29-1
TGCAGCGCCGGAGGTGGGGACTTCTCCTACAATGAGCAGTTCTTC
CSAGGGDFSYNEQFF